The next 31 T cell receptor beta chains were all read from a single sample in a study of T cells after yellow fever vaccination. A single record per CDR3 protein comes from TCRdb applying MiXCR to the 5' RACE reads. The sample lists about 300,000 distinct CDR3 sequences, about 10% seen once, with 3% to 4% in the top ten. The sequenced sample was CD4+ T cells sorted from PBMCs, obtained 5 days after the yellow fever booster vaccination. These receptors originate from a man younger than 35 who received the YFV17D yellow fever vaccine.

This clonotype was counted many times. This rearrangement joins TRBV7-2 to TRBJ1-3; D ambiguous. Trimming took 3 bases from V and 2 from J, leaving 11 bases between them. This CDR3 comprises 15 residues. Germline V CDR1 and CDR2: SGHTA, FQGNSA. The CDR3 loop reads CASSFQFGAGNTIYF. The DNA of the CDR3 is TGTGCCAGCAGCTTCCAGTTTGGGGCTGGAAACACCATATATTTT. The entire variable domain, with the rest obtained from reference TRBV7-2 and TRBJ1-3, is as follows: GAGVSQSPSNKVTEKGKDVELRCDPISGHTALYWYRQSLGQGLEFLIYFQGNSAPDKSGLPSDRFSAERTGGSVSTLTIQRTQQEDSAVYLCASSFQFGAGNTIYFGEGSWLTVV.

The rearrangement links TRBV28 to TRBJ2-1, with 7 bases identical to TRBD2. With V trimmed by 6 bases and J by 7 bases, 6 bases remained unmatched. Germline-derived CDR1 and CDR2 are MDHEN and SYDVKM. This CDR3 spans 13 amino acids. CDR3 loop: CASRSGTKNEQFF. CDR3 nucleotides: TGTGCCAGCAGGAGCGGGACCAAAAATGAGCAGTTCTTC. The whole variable domain, remainder taken from reference TRBV28 and TRBJ2-1, is DVKVTQSSRYLVKRTGEKVFLECVQDMDHENMFWYRQDPGLGLRLIYFSYDVKMKEKGDIPEGYSVSREKKERFSLILESASTNQTSMYLCASRSGTKNEQFFGPGTRLTVL.

This clonotype has only a few counts. The chain joins TRBV4-2 to TRBJ2-1, with TRBD2 matching over 12 bases. V was clipped by 0 bases and J by 8 bases; unmatched bases: 11. The CDR3 is 18 amino acids. CDR1 is LGHNA and CDR2 is YNFKEQ in the germline V gene. CDR3 amino acids: CASSQEGGLAGGPDEQFF. CDR3 nucleotides: TGTGCCAGCAGCCAAGAGGGCGGCCTAGCGGGGGGGCCGGATGAGCAGTTCTTC.

The chain couples TRBV12-3 or TRBV12-4 to TRBJ2-2; TRBD1 matches at 8 bases. The CDR3 covers 14 residues. V lost 6 bases and J lost 3; bases outside the gene matches: 3. This chain's CDR3 is CASRGQEDTGELFF. As DNA, the CDR3 is TGTGCCAGCAGGGGACAGGAGGACACCGGGGAGCTGTTTTTT.

This clonotype appeared a few times. The rearrangement joins TRBV5-1 to TRBJ2-5; D is unresolved. The CDR3 totals 16 residues. The germline gives CDR1 SGHRS, CDR2 YFSETQ. V was shortened by 1 base and J by 5 bases, with 18 bases between the two germline ends. The CDR3 DNA reads as TGCGCCAGCAGCTTGTGGGCCAATAGCAATCTGGAGACCCAGTACTTC. This gives the protein CASSLWANSNLETQYF. The full variable domain, completed using reference TRBV5-1 and TRBJ2-5, is KAGVTQTPRYLIKTRGQQVTLSCSPISGHRSVSWYQQTPGQGLQFLFEYFSETQRNKGNFPGRFSGRQFSNSRSEMNVSTLELGDSALYLCASSLWANSNLETQYFGPGTRLLVL.

The V call is TRBV3-2, the J call TRBJ2-1. TRBV3-2 is described as a pseudogene. The CDR3 totals 17 residues. The CDR3 loop is CASSQREGINSYNEQFF. The CDR3 nucleotides are TGTGCCAGCAGCCAACGCGAAGGGATAAACTCCTACAATGAGCAGTTCTTC.

The V call is TRBV27, the J call TRBJ2-4; D may match TRBD1 or TRBD2 (6 bases each). V was trimmed by 1 base and J by 8 bases, leaving 21 bases between them. The CDR3 covers 17 residues. Germline loops: CDR1 MNHEY, CDR2 SMNVEV (reference sequence). CDR3 DNA: TGTGCCAGCAGTTTATACCCGTCGGGGGCCGGGGAGGACATTCAGTACTTC. Its protein product is CASSLYPSGAGEDIQYF.

This clonotype was seen a few times. J is TRBJ1-2 and V is TRBV20-1, with D perhaps matching TRBD1 (6 bases). Trimming removed 1 base at V and 1 base at J, with 16 bases between. CDR1 is DFQATT and CDR2 is SNEGSKA in the germline V gene (reference sequence). The CDR3 runs 16 residues. CDR3 DNA: TGCAGTGCTAGAGTCTTCCGGGACACCCTTAACTATGGCTACACCTTC. It specifies CSARVFRDTLNYGYTF.

DNA for the CDR3: TGTGCCAGCAGTTTGCCCGGGTGGGCCCTCCACTTT. It translates to CASSLPGWALHF. The chain carries TRBV28 and TRBJ1-6, with D unclear. The CDR3 totals 12 residues. Between the trimmed V and J ends, which lost 3 bases and 14 bases, there was a span of 11 bases. Germline V gives CDR1 MDHEN, CDR2 SYDVKM.

This clonotype was found a few times. This chain uses TRBV7-9 with TRBJ2-4; D ambiguous. CDR1 and CDR2 (germline): SEHNR, FQNEAQ (reference sequence). Deletions cut 1 base from V and 0 bases from J, with 10 bases between. The CDR3 extends over 16 amino acids. The CDR3 region has the DNA TGTGCCAGCAGCTTAGTCGTTGGGTTAGCCAAAAACATTCAGTACTTC. Translating gives CASSLVVGLAKNIQYF.

This clonotype has a handful of counts. The chain is built from TRBV7-9 and TRBJ2-2; the D gene is possibly TRBD2 (5 bases). The V end lost 3 bases, the J end lost 5 bases, and 13 bases lay between the germline ends. The CDR3 is 15 residues long. Germline loops: CDR1 SEHNR, CDR2 FQNEAQ (reference sequence). CDR3 DNA sequence: TGTGCCAGCAGCTTCTCGGGCTCGGGGACCGGGGAGCTGTTTTTT. Its translation: CASSFSGSGTGELFF. Filled out from reference TRBV7-9 and TRBJ2-2, the complete variable domain reads DTGVSQNPRHKITKRGQNVTFRCDPISEHNRLYWYRQTLGQGPEFLTYFQNEAQLEKSRLLSDRFSAERPKGSFSTLEIQRTEQGDSAMYLCASSFSGSGTGELFFGEGSRLTVL.

J is TRBJ1-2 and V is TRBV6-2 or TRBV6-3, with D hard to call. The germline V gene has CDR1 MNHEY and CDR2 SVGEGT. The V and J ends lost 8 bases and 7 bases respectively, with 20 bases between them. This CDR3 region has 14 residues. The CDR3 bases are TGTGCCAGCGGTTGGATAAGCGGTTCTGCTGGCTACACCTTC. Its protein product is CASGWISGSAGYTF.

The genes are TRBV11-1 and TRBJ2-5; D not resolved. From germline, CDR1 is SGHAT and CDR2 FQDESV (reference sequence). The CDR3 consists of 14 residues. Trimming pared 3 bases from V and 2 bases from J, leaving 10 bases between. CDR3 residues: CASSFQSPQETQYF. The CDR3, as DNA: TGTGCCAGCAGCTTTCAGTCACCTCAAGAGACCCAGTACTTC.

There are a few counts of this clonotype. This rearrangement joins TRBV2 to TRBJ1-5, with a weak D call TRBD1 (5 bases). The CDR3 sequence is 14 residues long. Germline loops: CDR1 SNHLY, CDR2 FYNNEI. Between the trimmed V and J ends, which lost 5 bases and 0 bases, there was a span of 8 bases. CDR3 coding DNA: TGTGCCAGCAGTTGGACATATAGCAATCAGCCCCAGCATTTT. It codes for CASSWTYSNQPQHF.

The chain has TRBV11-1 and TRBJ1-5; D not resolved. Germline CDR1 is SGHAT and CDR2 is FQDESV (reference sequence). Deletions cut 5 bases from V and 6 bases from J, with 11 bases between. The CDR3 runs 13 residues. The CDR3 DNA reads TGTGCCAGCAGCCATGGTCCCAGTCAGCCCCAGCATTTT. This sequence encodes CASSHGPSQPQHF. The full variable domain, its missing parts supplied by reference TRBV11-1 and TRBJ1-5, is EAEVAQSPRYKITEKSQAVAFWCDPISGHATLYWYRQILGQGPELLVQFQDESVVDDSQLPKDRFSAERLKGVDSTLKIQPAELGDSAMYLCASSHGPSQPQHFGDGTRLSIL.

This chain joins TRBV12-3 or TRBV12-4 and TRBJ2-1, with TRBD2 as a possible D gene (6 bases). The CDR3 is 11 residues long. Trimming took off 7 bases at V and 9 bases at J, with 10 bases between the two ends. DNA for the CDR3: TGTGCCAGCACCCTCGGGAGTGAGCAGTTCTTC. This encodes CASTLGSEQFF.

The chain uses TRBV7-3 and TRBJ2-2, with 10 bases identical to TRBD1. This CDR3 contains 17 residues. The trim removed 5 bases at V and 3 bases at J, leaving 9 bases unmatched. Germline loops: CDR1 SGHTA, CDR2 FQGTGA. The CDR3 nucleotides are TGTGCCAGCAGCCCGACAGGGGGCCGGTATTACACCGGGGAGCTGTTTTTT. It specifies CASSPTGGRYYTGELFF.

This clonotype was counted at least ten times. This chain uses TRBV6-2 or TRBV6-3 with TRBJ2-3; 11 positions agree with TRBD2. The CDR3 runs to 16 residues. CDR1 and CDR2 from the germline V gene are MNHEY and SVGEGT. Trimming removed 8 bases from V and 4 bases from J; junction bases left unmatched: 11. CDR3 loop: CASSTRLAGIPDTQYF. DNA for the CDR3: TGTGCCAGCTCCACTCGACTAGCGGGGATCCCAGATACGCAGTATTTT.

This clonotype was seen only a few times. The chain is built from TRBV2 and TRBJ2-5, with D unresolved. The V and J ends lost 7 bases and 2 bases respectively, with 5 bases between them. CDR1 is SNHLY and CDR2 is FYNNEI in the germline V gene. This CDR3 is built from 11 residues. The CDR3 here is CASKEQETQYF. The CDR3 bases are TGTGCCAGCAAAGAGCAAGAGACCCAGTACTTC.

V and J are TRBV10-3 and TRBJ2-7; maybe TRBD2 (5 bases). V was pared by 2 bases and J by 0 bases, with 11 bases between. CDR3 size: 15 residues. Germline lookup yields CDR1 ENHRY and CDR2 SYGVKD. CDR3 region: CAISEVSGSSYEQYF. CDR3 coding DNA: TGTGCCATCAGTGAGGTCAGCGGTTCCTCCTACGAGCAGTACTTC.

This clonotype was detected a few times. This chain uses TRBV27 with TRBJ1-1; D not resolved. The CDR3 has 13 residues. V was trimmed by 5 bases and J by 1 base, leaving 8 bases between them. Germline assignment: CDR1 MNHEY and CDR2 SMNVEV (reference sequence). The CDR3 is CASSKKGNTEAFF. DNA for the CDR3: TGTGCCAGCAGTAAGAAGGGGAACACTGAAGCTTTCTTT.

This clonotype was picked up a small number of times. V and J are TRBV9 and TRBJ2-1; the match to TRBD1 covers 8 bases. This CDR3 contains 15 residues. CDR1 is SGDLS and CDR2 is YYNGEE in the germline V gene. Losses at the gene ends were 0 bases for V and 2 bases for J; bases not matched to a gene: 1. CDR3 sequence: CASSVDRGAYNEQFF. The DNA for the CDR3 is TGTGCCAGCAGCGTAGACAGGGGGGCCTACAATGAGCAGTTCTTC. The complete variable domain, with remaining parts taken from reference TRBV9 and TRBJ2-1, reads DSGVTQTPKHLITATGQRVTLRCSPRSGDLSVYWYQQSLDQGLQFLIQYYNGEERAKGNILERFSAQQFPDLHSELNLSSLELGDSALYFCASSVDRGAYNEQFFGPGTRLTVL.

The V call is TRBV12-3 or TRBV12-4, the J call TRBJ2-7, with D possibly called TRBD1 or TRBD2 (5 bases each). V dropped 5 bases and J dropped 4 bases, with 15 bases sitting between them. The CDR3 sequence is 14 residues long. The CDR3 region has the DNA TGTGCCAGCAGTCCCGGGGCAGGGCTATACGAGCAGTACTTC. Its protein product is CASSPGAGLYEQYF.

The chain combines TRBV18 with TRBJ1-2, with 7 bases that match TRBD1. Trimming removed 4 bases from V and 3 bases from J; junction bases left unmatched: 5. CDR3 length: 14 residues. Germline V lookup: CDR1 KGHSH, CDR2 LQKENI. The CDR3 protein is CASSQGQADYGYTF. CDR3 in DNA: TGTGCCAGCTCACAAGGACAGGCGGACTATGGCTACACCTTC.

This clonotype was counted ten times or more. The chain joins TRBV20-1 to TRBJ1-6, with D possibly being TRBD1 (6 bases). V shed 0 bases and J shed 6 bases, with 9 bases lying between them. Germline lookup yields CDR1 DFQATT and CDR2 SNEGSKA (reference sequence). The CDR3 is 14 amino acids. This CDR3 is CSAREDRINSPLHF. For the CDR3, the DNA is TGCAGTGCTAGAGAGGACAGAATTAATTCACCCCTCCACTTT.

The CDR3 DNA is TGTGCCTGGAGTGCCGGGGGACACACAGATACGCAGTATTTT. Its protein is CAWSAGGHTDTQYF. This chain uses TRBV30 with TRBJ2-3; D may correspond to TRBD1 or TRBD2 (6 bases each). CDR3 size: 14 residues. Trimming cost V 1 base and J 2 bases, with 10 bases left between them. Germline V CDR1 and CDR2: GTSNPN, SVGIG (reference sequence).

The V gene is TRBV3-1, the J gene TRBJ2-5; a weak D match, TRBD1 (6 bases). Germline V gene sequence: CDR1 LGHDT, CDR2 YNNKEL (reference sequence). V was pared by 0 bases and J by 7 bases, with 9 bases between. The CDR3 covers 13 residues. CDR3 nucleotides: TGTGCCAGCAGCCAAGATGAGACAGGGACCCAGTACTTC. It translates to CASSQDETGTQYF.

The V gene is TRBV6-5, the J gene TRBJ1-1, with 9 bases matching TRBD1. Looked up from germline, CDR1 is MNHEY and CDR2 is SVGAGI. J lost 3 bases, V lost 3 bases, and 5 bases had no gene match. The CDR3 has 15 residues. CDR3 in amino acids: CASSYDRTGDTEAFF. Here the CDR3 DNA reads TGTGCCAGCAGTTATGATCGGACAGGGGACACTGAAGCTTTCTTT.

This clonotype occurred many times. The J gene is TRBJ2-5, the V gene TRBV3-1, with D perhaps TRBD1 (5 bases). Germline lookup yields CDR1 LGHDT and CDR2 YNNKEL (reference sequence). The CDR3 runs 15 residues. Trimming removed 9 bases at V and 5 bases at J, with 22 bases between. CDR3: CASMIYPREGETQYF. DNA for the CDR3: TGTGCCAGTATGATTTATCCCAGGGAAGGGGAGACCCAGTACTTC.

V gene TRBV5-1 combines with J gene TRBJ2-1, with TRBD1 identical over 7 bases. The CDR3 extends over 13 amino acids. Germline V lookup: CDR1 SGHRS, CDR2 YFSETQ. V lost 7 bases to trimming and J lost 5 bases; unmatched junction nucleotides: 6. CDR3: CASGGQTNNEQFF. In nucleotides, the CDR3 is TGCGCCAGCGGGGGACAGACCAACAATGAGCAGTTCTTC. Looking up the rest from reference TRBV5-1 and TRBJ2-1 gives the full variable domain: KAGVTQTPRYLIKTRGQQVTLSCSPISGHRSVSWYQQTPGQGLQFLFEYFSETQRNKGNFPGRFSGRQFSNSRSEMNVSTLELGDSALYLCASGGQTNNEQFFGPGTRLTVL.

This clonotype was observed at least ten times. The V call is TRBV7-3, the J call TRBJ2-3; 8 bases fit TRBD2. The CDR3 sequence is 15 residues long. Per the germline V gene, CDR1 is SGHTA and CDR2 is FQGTGA. The trim removed 5 bases at V and 0 bases at J, leaving 4 bases unmatched. CDR3 protein: CASSPSGSSTDTQYF. The DNA of the CDR3 is TGTGCCAGCAGCCCTAGCGGGTCGAGCACAGATACGCAGTATTTT.